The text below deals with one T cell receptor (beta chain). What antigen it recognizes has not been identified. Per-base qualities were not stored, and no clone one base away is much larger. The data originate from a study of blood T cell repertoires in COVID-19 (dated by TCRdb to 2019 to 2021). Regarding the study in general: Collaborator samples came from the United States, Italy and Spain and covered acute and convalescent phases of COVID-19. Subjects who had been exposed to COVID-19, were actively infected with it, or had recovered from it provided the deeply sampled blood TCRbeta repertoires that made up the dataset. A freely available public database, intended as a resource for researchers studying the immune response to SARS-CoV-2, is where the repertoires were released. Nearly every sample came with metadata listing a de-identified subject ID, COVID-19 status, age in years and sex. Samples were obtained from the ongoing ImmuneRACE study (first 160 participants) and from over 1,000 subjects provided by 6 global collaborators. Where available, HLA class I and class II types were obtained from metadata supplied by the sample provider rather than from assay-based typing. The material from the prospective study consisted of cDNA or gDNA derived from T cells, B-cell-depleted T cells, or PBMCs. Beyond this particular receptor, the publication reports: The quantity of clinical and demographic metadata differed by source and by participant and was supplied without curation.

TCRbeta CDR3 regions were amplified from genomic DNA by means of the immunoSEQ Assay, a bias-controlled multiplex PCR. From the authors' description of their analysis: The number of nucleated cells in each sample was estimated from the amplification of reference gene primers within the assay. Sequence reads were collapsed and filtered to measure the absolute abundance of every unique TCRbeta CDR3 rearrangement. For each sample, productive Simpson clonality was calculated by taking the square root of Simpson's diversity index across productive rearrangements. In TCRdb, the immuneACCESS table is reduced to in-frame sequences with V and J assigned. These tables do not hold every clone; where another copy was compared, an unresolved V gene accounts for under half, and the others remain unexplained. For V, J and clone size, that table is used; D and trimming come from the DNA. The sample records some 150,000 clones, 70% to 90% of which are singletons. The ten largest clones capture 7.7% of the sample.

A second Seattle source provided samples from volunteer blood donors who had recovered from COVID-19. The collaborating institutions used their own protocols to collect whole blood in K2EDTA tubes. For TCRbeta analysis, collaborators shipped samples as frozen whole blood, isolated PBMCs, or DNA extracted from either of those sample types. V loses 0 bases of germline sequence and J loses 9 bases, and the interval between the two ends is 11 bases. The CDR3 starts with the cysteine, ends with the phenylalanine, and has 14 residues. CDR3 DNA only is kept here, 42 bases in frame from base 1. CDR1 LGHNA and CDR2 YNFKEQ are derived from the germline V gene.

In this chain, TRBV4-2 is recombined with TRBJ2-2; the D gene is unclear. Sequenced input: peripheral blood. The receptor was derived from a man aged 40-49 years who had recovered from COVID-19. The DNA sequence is TGTGCCAGCAGCCAAGATCTCGACAACCGGGAGCTGTTTTTT. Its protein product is CASSQDLDNRELFF.